The rows below give T cell receptor beta chains drawn from one sample of a study of cytomegalovirus exposure and HLA in healthy donors. Here immunoSEQ multiplex PCR was the method, and the copy in TCRdb shows in-frame clones only, minus some. The sample carries 120,000 or so clones, approximately 17% recorded once. Material: PBMCs. The receptors derive from a female donor in good health and CMV-seropositive. CDR3s include the opening cysteine and the closing phenylalanine or tryptophan. A D gene is named only where the DNA matches it firmly. Not all rows give a size; the values are once, few, many and, for expanded clones, a class.

TRBD2 | few | TRBJ2-7 | TRBV5-1 | TGCGCCAGCAGCGGAGGACTAGCCAACTCCTACGAGCAGTACTTC | CASSGGLANSYEQYF
TRBD1 | few | TRBJ1-5 | TRBV4-2 | TGTGCCAGCAGCACTGACAGGGGGCTTCAGCCCCAGCATTTT | CASSTDRGLQPQHF
NA | few | TRBJ2-7 | TRBV28 | TGTGCCAGCAGTACAGGCGGGAAGTCCTACGAGCAGTACTTC | CASSTGGKSYEQYF
NA | NA | TRBJ2-7 | TRBV6-5 | TGTGCCAGCAGTTACTCGATAGGGGGGGGCGAGTACTTC | CASSYSIGGGEYF
NA | few | TRBJ1-6 | TRBV10-2 | TGCGCCAGCACCATATCCACAGGTGTGAATTCACCCCTCCACTTT | CASTISTGVNSPLHF
NA | NA | TRBJ2-7 | TRBV5-4 | TGTGCCAGCAGCCGGGACTACGAGCAGTACTTC | CASSRDYEQYF
NA | NA | TRBJ2-1 | TRBV7-8 | TGTGCCAGCAGCCGATCTTCGAGACAGGTCTACAATGAGCAGTTCTTC | CASSRSSRQVYNEQFF
NA | NA | TRBJ1-5 | TRBV5-5 | TGTGCCAGCAGCTCAACTTCTGATCAGCCCCAGCATTTT | CASSSTSDQPQHF
TRBD1 | NA | TRBJ1-6 | TRBV5-4 | TGTGCCAGCAGCCGGGGTGTAGAGGGACAGTATAATTCACCCCTCCACTTT | CASSRGVEGQYNSPLHF
NA | NA | TRBJ2-7 | TRBV4-3 | TGCGCCAGCAGCCAAGATCGCTCCTACGAGCAGTACTTC | CASSQDRSYEQYF
NA | few | TRBJ2-5 | TRBV11-2 | TGTGCCAGCAGCTTAAATAGTGGGACCCAGTACTTC | CASSLNSGTQYF
TRBD1 | NA | TRBJ1-2 | TRBV6-1 | TGTGCCAGCAGTGTTTCTCAGGGGGCTCGGGGCTACACCTTC | CASSVSQGARGYTF
TRBD1 | few | TRBJ1-2 | TRBV7-2 | TGTGCCAGCAGCTTAAGTTTAACCGGGACAGGGGACGGCTACACCTTC | CASSLSLTGTGDGYTF
NA | NA | TRBJ1-2 | TRBV27 | TGTGCCAGCTCAACGGCAGCGAACTATGGCTACACCTTC | CASSTAANYGYTF
NA | NA | TRBJ2-1 | TRBV28 | TGTGCCAGCAGTTCCCGCGGGGAGCAGTTCTTC | CASSSRGEQFF
TRBD1 | NA | TRBJ1-1 | TRBV5-1 | TGCGCCAGCAGCTCTCAGGGGGCGATGAACACTGAAGCTTTCTTT | CASSSQGAMNTEAFF
NA | NA | TRBJ2-7 | TRBV2 | TGTGCCAGCAGCGCTCACAGGAATTCCTACGAGCAGTACTTC | CASSAHRNSYEQYF